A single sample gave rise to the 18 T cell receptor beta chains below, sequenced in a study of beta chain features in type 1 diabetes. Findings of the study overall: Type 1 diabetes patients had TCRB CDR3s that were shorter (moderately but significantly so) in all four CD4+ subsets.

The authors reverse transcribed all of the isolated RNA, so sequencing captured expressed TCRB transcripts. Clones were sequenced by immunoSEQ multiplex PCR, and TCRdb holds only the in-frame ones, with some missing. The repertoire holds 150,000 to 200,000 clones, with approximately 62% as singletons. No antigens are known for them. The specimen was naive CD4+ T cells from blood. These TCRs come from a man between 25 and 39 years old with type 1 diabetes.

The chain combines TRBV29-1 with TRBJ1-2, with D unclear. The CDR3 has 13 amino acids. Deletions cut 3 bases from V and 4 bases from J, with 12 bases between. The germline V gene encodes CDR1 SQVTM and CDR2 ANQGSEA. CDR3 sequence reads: CSVEGEIGYGYTF. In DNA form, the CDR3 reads TGCAGCGTTGAGGGAGAAATCGGCTATGGCTACACCTTC.

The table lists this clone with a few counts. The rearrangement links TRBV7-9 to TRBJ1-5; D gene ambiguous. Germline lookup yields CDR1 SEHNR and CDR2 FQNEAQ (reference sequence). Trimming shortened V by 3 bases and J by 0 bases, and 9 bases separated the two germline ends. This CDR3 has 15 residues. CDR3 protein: CASSFGDFSNQPQHF. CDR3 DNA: TGTGCCAGCAGCTTCGGGGATTTTAGCAATCAGCCCCAGCATTTT.

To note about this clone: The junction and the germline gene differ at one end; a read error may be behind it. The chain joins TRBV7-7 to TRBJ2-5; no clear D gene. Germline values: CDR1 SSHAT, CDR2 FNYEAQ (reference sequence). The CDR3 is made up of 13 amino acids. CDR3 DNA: TGTGCTAGCAGCGACACATTGAGAGAGACCCAGTACTTC. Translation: CASSDTLRETQYF.

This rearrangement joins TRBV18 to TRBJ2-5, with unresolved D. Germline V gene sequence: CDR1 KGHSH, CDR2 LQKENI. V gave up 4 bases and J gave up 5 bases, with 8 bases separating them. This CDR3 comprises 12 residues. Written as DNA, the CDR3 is TGTGCCAGCTCACAAGCGTCGGAGACCCAGTACTTC. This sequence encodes CASSQASETQYF.

This CDR3 reads CASSQDQLDSQFF. In DNA, the CDR3 is TGCGCCAGCAGCCAAGATCAACTGGACTCGCAGTTCTTC. J is TRBJ2-1 and V is TRBV4-1; TRBD2 might be the D (5 bases). Per germline, CDR1 MGHRA and CDR2 YSYEKL. The CDR3 is 13 residues long. The V end was cut by 0 bases, the J end by 12 bases, with 12 bases between.

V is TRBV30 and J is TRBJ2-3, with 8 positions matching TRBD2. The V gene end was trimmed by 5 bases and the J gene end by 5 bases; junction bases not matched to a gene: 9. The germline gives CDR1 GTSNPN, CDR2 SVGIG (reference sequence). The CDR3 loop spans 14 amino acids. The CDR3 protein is CAWAPGTRGDTQYF. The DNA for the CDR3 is TGTGCCTGGGCCCCCGGGACTAGAGGAGATACGCAGTATTTT.

The CDR3 loop is CASSQEEGNEQYF. In DNA, the CDR3 is TGCGCCAGCAGCCAAGAGGAAGGGAACGAGCAGTACTTC. This chain joins TRBV4-3 and TRBJ2-7, with no clear D. Trimming cost V 0 bases and J 5 bases, with 8 bases left between them. Germline CDR1 is LGHNA and CDR2 is YSLEER. The CDR3 is 13 residues long.

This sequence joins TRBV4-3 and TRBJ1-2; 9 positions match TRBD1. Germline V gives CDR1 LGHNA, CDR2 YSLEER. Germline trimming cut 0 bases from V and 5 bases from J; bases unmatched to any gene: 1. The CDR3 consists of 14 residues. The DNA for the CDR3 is TGCGCCAGCAGCCAAGACGGGACAGGGTATGGCTACACCTTC. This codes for CASSQDGTGYGYTF.

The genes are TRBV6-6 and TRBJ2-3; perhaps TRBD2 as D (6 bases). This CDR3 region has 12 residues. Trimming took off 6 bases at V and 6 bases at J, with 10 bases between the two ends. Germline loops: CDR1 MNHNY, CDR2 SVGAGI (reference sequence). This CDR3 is CASRRAGDTQYF. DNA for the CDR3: TGTGCCAGCAGACGGGCGGGGGATACGCAGTATTTT.

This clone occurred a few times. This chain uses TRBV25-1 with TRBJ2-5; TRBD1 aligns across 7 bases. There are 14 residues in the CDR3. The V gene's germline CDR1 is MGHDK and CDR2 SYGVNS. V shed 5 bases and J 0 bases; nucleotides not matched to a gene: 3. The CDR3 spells CASSTGQDQETQYF. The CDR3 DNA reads TGTGCCAGCAGTACCGGACAGGACCAAGAGACCCAGTACTTC.

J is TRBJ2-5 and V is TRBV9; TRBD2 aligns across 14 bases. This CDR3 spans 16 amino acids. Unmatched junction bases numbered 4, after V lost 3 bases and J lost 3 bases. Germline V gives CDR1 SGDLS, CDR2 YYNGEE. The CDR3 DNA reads TGTGCCAGCAGCGCGCCGGGACTAGCGGGGGAAGAGACCCAGTACTTC. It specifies CASSAPGLAGEETQYF.

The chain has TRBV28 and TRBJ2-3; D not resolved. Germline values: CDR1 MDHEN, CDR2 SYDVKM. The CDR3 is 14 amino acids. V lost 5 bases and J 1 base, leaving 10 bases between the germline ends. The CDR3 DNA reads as TGTGCCAGCAGTCGACTCCAAGGCACAGATACGCAGTATTTT. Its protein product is CASSRLQGTDTQYF.

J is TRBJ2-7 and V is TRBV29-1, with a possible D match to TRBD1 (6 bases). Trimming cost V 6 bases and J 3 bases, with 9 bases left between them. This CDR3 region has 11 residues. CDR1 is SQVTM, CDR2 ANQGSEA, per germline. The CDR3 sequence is CSVQGNYEQYF. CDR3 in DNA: TGCAGCGTACAGGGAAACTACGAGCAGTACTTC.

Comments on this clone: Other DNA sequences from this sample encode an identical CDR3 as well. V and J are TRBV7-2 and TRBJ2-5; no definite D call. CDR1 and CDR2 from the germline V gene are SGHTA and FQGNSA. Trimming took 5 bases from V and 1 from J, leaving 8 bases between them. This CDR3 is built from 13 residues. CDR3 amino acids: CASSPRSQETQYF. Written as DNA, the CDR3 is TGTGCCAGCAGCCCTCGCAGCCAAGAGACCCAGTACTTC.

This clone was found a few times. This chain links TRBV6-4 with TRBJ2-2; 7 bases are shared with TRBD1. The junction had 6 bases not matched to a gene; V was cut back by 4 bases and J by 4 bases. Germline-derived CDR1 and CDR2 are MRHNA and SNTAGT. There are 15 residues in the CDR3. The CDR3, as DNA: TGTGCCAGCAGTGCAGAAGGGGGCAGCACCGGGGAGCTGTTTTTT. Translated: CASSAEGGSTGELFF.

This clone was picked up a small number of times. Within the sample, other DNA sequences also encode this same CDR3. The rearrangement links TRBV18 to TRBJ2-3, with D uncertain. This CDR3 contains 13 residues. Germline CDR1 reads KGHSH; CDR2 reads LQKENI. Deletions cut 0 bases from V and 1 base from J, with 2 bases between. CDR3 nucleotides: TGTGCCAGCTCACCACCGGGCACAGATACGCAGTATTTT. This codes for CASSPPGTDTQYF.

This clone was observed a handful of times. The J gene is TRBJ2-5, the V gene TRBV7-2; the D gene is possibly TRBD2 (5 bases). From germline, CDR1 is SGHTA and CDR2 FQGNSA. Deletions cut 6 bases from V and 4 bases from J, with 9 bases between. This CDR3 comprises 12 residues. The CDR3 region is CASSPGRETQYF. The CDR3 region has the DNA TGTGCCAGCAGTCCGGGGAGAGAGACCCAGTACTTC.

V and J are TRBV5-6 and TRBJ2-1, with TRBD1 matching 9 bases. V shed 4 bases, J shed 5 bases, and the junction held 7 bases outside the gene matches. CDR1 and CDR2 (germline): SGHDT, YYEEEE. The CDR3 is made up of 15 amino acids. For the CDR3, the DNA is TGTGCCAGCAGCACCGGGACAGGGCTCAACAATGAGCAGTTCTTC. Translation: CASSTGTGLNNEQFF.